The clone carrying this TCR beta chain came up a few times. Its specificity is unknown. RNA transcripts gave rise to amplified TCR beta CDR3 regions. The HTBI primer set served for first-round RT-PCR of the TCR CDR3. TCRdb recomputed calls from the multiplex PCR reads with MiXCR, one row per CDR3 protein. The sample has 370,000 or so distinct CDR3 sequences, around an eighth seen once. Criteria for exclusion of patients were uncontrolled infection, other autoimmune disease, pregnancy or lactation. Predating any ophthalmopathy symptoms, the blood sample was taken at first hyperthyroidism diagnosis. These data originate in a study of T cells in Graves' hyperthyroidism and ophthalmopathy. Study conclusions and caveats: Most thyroid clonotypes that were expanded above 0.001 also turned up in blood.

Germline loops: CDR1 LGHDT, CDR2 YNNKEL (reference sequence). Trimming took off 3 bases at V and 7 bases at J, with 13 bases between the two ends. The CDR3 has 14 amino acids. The material sequenced was blood. The chain employs TRBV3-1 and TRBJ2-1, with D perhaps TRBD2 (5 bases). The receptor was isolated from a man aged 30 to 39 with Graves' hyperthyroidism that later progressed to Graves' ophthalmopathy. In DNA form, the CDR3 reads TGTGCCAGCAGCCAGCGGCTAGCTCTAAATGAGCAGTTCTTC. It encodes CASSQRLALNEQFF.